The source of this TCR beta chain is a study of multiple sclerosis patients with progressive multifocal leukoencephalopathy. Findings of the study overall: At PML onset, no shared TRBV or TRBJ gene usage was seen.

TCRdb's copy holds only in-frame clones and misses some; the assay was immunoSEQ multiplex PCR. This sample has under 30,000 clones, with roughly 90% found just once. Time point reported: about a year of natalizumab therapy. The control group, sampled over time, had multiple sclerosis, received natalizumab and did not develop PML. With respect to this clone: What it binds is not known.

The CDR3 covers 16 residues. The germline gives CDR1 MDHEN, CDR2 SYDVKM. Deletions cut 5 bases from V and 0 bases from J, with 11 bases between. V is TRBV28 and J is TRBJ1-6; no clear D. The clonotype was recovered from a man aged 30-40 years with multiple sclerosis. The sequenced sample was PBMCs, obtained from a patient treated with natalizumab. CDR3 loop: CASSLSGTSYNSPLHF. The CDR3 DNA reads TGTGCCAGCAGTCTGTCCGGAACCTCCTATAATTCACCCCTCCACTTT. Full variable domain (rest looked up from reference TRBV28 and TRBJ1-6): DVKVTQSSRYLVKRTGEKVFLECVQDMDHENMFWYRQDPGLGLRLIYFSYDVKMKEKGDIPEGYSVSREKKERFSLILESASTNQTSMYLCASSLSGTSYNSPLHFGNGTRLTVT.